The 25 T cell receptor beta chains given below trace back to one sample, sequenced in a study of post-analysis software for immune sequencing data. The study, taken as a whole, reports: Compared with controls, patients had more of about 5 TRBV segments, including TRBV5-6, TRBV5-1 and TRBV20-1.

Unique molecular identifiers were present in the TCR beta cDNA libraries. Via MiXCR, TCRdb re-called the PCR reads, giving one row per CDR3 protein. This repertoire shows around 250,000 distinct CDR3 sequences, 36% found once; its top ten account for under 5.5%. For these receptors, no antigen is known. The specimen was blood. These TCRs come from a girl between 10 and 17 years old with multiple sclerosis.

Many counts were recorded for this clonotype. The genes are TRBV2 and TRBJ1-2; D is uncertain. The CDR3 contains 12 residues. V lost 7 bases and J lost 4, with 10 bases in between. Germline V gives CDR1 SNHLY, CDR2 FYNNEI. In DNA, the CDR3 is TGTGCCAGCATCCCAGACCCCTATGGCTACACCTTC. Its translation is CASIPDPYGYTF.

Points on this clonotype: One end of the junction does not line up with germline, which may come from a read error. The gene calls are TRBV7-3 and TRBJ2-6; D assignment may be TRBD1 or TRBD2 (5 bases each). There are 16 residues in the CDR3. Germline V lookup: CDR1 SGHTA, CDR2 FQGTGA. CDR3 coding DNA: TGTGCCAGCAGCTCAGAGGGATTCTCTGGGGCCAGCGTCCGGACTTTC. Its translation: CASSSEGFSGASVRTF.

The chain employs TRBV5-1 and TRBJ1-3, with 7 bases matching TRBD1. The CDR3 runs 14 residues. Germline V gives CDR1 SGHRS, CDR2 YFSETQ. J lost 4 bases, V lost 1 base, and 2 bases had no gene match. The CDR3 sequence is CASSLTGEGNTIYF. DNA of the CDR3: TGCGCCAGCAGCTTGACAGGGGAAGGAAACACCATATATTTT.

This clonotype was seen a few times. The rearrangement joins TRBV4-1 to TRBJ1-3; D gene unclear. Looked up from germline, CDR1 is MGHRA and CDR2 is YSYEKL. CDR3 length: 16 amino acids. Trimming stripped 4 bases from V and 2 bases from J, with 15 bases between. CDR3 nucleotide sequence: TGCGCCAGCAGCCCTCAAATCAACATAGCTGGAAACACCATATATTTT. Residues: CASSPQINIAGNTIYF.

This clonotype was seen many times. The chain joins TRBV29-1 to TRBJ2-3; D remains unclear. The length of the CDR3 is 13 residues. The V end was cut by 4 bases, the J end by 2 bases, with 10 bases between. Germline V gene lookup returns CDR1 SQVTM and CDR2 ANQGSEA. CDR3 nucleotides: TGCAGCGTTGGGGTAGCAACCACAGATACGCAGTATTTT. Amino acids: CSVGVATTDTQYF.

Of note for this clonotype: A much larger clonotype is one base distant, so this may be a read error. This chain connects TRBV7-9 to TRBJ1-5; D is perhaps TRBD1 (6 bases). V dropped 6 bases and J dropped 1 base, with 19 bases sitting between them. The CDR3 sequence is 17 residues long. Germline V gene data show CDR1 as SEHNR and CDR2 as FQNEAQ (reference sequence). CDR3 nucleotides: TGTGCCAGCAGTGCTACAGGGTGGGGGCGAAGCAATCAGCCCCAGCATTTT. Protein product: CASSATGWGRSNQPQHF.

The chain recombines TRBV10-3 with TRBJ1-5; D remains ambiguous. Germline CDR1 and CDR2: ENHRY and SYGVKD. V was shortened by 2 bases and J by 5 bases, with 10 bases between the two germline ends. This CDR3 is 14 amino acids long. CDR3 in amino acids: CAISEQVKDQPQHF. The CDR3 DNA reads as TGTGCCATCAGTGAGCAGGTGAAGGATCAGCCCCAGCATTTT.

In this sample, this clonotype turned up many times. The CDR3 protein is CSVGNLETQYF. The DNA of the CDR3 is TGCAGCGTTGGCAATCTAGAGACCCAGTACTTC. The V and J genes are TRBV29-1 and TRBJ2-5; no firm D call. The germline V and J ends were trimmed by 4 bases and 4 bases, with 7 bases remaining between them. This CDR3 has 11 residues. Germline assignment: CDR1 SQVTM and CDR2 ANQGSEA.

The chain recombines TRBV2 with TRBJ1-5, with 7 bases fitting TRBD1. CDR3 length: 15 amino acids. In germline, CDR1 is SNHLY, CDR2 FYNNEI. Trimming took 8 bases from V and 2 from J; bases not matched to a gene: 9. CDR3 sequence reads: CASELDRAGNQPQHF. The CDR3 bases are TGTGCCAGCGAATTAGACAGGGCTGGCAATCAGCCCCAGCATTTT.

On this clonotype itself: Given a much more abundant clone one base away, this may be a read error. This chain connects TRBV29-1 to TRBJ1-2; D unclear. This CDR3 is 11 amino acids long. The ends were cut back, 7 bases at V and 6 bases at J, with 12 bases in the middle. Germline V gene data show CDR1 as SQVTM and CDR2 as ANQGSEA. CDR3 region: CSGIGGDGYTF. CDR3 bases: TGCAGCGGCATTGGTGGAGATGGCTACACCTTC.

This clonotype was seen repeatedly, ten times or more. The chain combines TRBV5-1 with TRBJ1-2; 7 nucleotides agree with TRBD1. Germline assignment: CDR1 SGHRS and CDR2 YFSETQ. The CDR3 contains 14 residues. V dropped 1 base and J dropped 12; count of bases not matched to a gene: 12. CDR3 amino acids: CASSLLTGQPAHTF. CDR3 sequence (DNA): TGCGCCAGCAGCTTGTTAACGGGACAGCCTGCCCACACCTTC. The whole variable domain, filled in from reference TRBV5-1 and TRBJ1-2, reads KAGVTQTPRYLIKTRGQQVTLSCSPISGHRSVSWYQQTPGQGLQFLFEYFSETQRNKGNFPGRFSGRQFSNSRSEMNVSTLELGDSALYLCASSLLTGQPAHTFGSGTRLTVV.

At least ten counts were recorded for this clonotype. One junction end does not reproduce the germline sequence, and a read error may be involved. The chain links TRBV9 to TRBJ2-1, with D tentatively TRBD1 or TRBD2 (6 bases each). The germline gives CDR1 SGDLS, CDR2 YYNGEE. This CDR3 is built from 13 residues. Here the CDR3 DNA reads TGTGCCAACAGCGCGAGCTCGGGGGCCGAGCAGTTCTTC. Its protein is CANSASSGAEQFF.

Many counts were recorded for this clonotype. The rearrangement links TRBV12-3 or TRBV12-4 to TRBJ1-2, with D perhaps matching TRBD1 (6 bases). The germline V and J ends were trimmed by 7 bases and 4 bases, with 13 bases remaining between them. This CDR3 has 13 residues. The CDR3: CASNRQATYGYTF. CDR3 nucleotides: TGTGCCAGCAACCGACAGGCCACCTATGGCTACACCTTC.

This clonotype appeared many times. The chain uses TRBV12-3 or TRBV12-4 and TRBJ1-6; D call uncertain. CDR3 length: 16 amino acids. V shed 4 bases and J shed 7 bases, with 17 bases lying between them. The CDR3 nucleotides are TGTGCCAGCAGTTCGTCCTCTCAAGGGAGCAATTCACCCCTCCACTTT. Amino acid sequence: CASSSSSQGSNSPLHF.

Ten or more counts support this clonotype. CDR3 nucleotides: TGTGCCAGCAGTTCTGGGACTAGCGGGACCTCCGGGACCCAGTACTTC. Translation: CASSSGTSGTSGTQYF. The chain uses TRBV12-3 or TRBV12-4 and TRBJ2-5, with 13 positions matching TRBD2. V gave up 4 bases and J gave up 7 bases; unmatched junction bases: 9. The CDR3 has 16 amino acids.

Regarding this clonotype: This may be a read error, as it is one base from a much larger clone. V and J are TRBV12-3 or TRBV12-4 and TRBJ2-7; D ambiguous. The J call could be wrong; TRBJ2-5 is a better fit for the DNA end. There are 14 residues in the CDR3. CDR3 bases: TGTGCCAGCAGTTGCTATATGATTCGGGAGACCCAGTACTTC. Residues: CASSCYMIRETQYF.

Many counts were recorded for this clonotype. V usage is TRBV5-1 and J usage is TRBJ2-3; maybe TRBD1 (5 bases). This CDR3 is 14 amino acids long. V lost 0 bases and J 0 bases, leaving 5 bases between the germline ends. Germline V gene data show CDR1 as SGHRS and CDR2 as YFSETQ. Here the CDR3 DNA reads TGCGCCAGCAGCTTGGGACAGAGCACAGATACGCAGTATTTT. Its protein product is CASSLGQSTDTQYF.

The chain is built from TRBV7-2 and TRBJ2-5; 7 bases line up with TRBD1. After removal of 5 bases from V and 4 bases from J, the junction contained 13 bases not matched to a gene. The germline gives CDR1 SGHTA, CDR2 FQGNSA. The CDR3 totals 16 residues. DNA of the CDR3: TGTGCCAGCAGCCGATTGACAGGGAAGGTTTTAGAGACCCAGTACTTC. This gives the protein CASSRLTGKVLETQYF. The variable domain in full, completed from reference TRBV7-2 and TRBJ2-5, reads GAGVSQSPSNKVTEKGKDVELRCDPISGHTALYWYRQSLGQGLEFLIYFQGNSAPDKSGLPSDRFSAERTGGSVSTLTIQRTQQEDSAVYLCASSRLTGKVLETQYFGPGTRLLVL.

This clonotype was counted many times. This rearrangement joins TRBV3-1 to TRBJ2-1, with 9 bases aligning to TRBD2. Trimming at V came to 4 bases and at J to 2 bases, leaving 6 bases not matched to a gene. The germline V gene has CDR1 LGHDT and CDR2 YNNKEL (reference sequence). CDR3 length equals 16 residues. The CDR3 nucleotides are TGTGCCAGCAGCCCATATAGCGGGGGCACCTACAATGAGCAGTTCTTC. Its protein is CASSPYSGGTYNEQFF.

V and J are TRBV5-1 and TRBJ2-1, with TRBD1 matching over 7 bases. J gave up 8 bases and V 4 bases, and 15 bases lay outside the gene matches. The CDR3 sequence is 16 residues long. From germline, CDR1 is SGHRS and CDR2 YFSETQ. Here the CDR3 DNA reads TGCGCCAGCAGCCCGCCCCCGGGACAGAGGGTCGATGAGCAGTTCTTC. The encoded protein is CASSPPPGQRVDEQFF. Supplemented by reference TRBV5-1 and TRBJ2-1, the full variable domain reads KAGVTQTPRYLIKTRGQQVTLSCSPISGHRSVSWYQQTPGQGLQFLFEYFSETQRNKGNFPGRFSGRQFSNSRSEMNVSTLELGDSALYLCASSPPPGQRVDEQFFGPGTRLTVL.

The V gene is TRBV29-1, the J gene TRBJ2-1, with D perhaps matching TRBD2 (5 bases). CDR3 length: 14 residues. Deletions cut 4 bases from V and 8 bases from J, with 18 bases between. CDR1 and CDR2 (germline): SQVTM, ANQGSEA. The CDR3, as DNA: TGCAGCGTTGTCAAGAGGGAGCCTCCCTATGAGCAGTTCTTC. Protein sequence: CSVVKREPPYEQFF.

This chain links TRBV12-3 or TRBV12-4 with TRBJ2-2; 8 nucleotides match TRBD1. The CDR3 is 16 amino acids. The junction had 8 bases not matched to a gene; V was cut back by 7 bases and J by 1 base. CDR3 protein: CASTRWTGRNTGELFF. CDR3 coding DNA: TGTGCCAGCACCCGCTGGACAGGGAGGAACACCGGGGAGCTGTTTTTT.

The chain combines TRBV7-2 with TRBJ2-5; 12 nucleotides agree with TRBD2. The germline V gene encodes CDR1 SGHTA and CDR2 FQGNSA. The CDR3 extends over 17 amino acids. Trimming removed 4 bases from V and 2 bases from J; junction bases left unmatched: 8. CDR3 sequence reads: CASSSGHLAGGQETQYF. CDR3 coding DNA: TGTGCCAGCAGCTCCGGTCATCTAGCGGGGGGGCAAGAGACCCAGTACTTC. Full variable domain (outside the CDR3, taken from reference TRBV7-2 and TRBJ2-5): GAGVSQSPSNKVTEKGKDVELRCDPISGHTALYWYRQSLGQGLEFLIYFQGNSAPDKSGLPSDRFSAERTGGSVSTLTIQRTQQEDSAVYLCASSSGHLAGGQETQYFGPGTRLLVL.

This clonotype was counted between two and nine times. CDR3 sequence reads: CASSPDGGGELFF. Here the CDR3 DNA reads TGCGCCAGCAGCCCGGACGGGGGCGGGGAGCTGTTTTTT. J is TRBJ2-2 and V is TRBV5-1; D possibly corresponds to TRBD2 (6 bases). The V gene lost 4 bases and the J gene lost 7 bases, with 11 bases spanning the gap. The CDR3 length is 13 residues. Germline lookup yields CDR1 SGHRS and CDR2 YFSETQ.

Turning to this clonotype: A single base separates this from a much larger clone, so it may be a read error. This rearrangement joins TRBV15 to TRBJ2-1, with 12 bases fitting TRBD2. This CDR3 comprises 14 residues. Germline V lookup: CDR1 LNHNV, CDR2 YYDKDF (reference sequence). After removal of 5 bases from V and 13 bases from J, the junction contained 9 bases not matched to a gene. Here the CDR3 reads CATSWTSGKETQFF. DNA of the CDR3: TGTGCCACCAGCTGGACTAGCGGGAAAGAGACCCAGTTCTTC.